These 17 T cell receptor beta chains were sequenced from one sample in a study of tumor-infiltrating lymphocytes in primary liver carcinoma. DNA and RNA were both co-extracted from approximately 20-30 mg of bulk tissue that had not been sorted. Total RNA (around 500 ng) served as template for TCR beta cDNA synthesis primed by a constant-region primer. Nested multiplex PCR, run for three rounds with slightly modified ARM-PCR, yielded TCR beta libraries. For around 9 cycles apiece, the opening two PCR rounds ran with TRBV1-TRBV30 forward primers and a C-beta reverse primer. TCRdb reprocessed the multiplex PCR reads with MiXCR, giving one entry per CDR3 protein. The sample lists about 64,000 distinct CDR3 sequences; roughly two thirds were seen once. The specimen sequenced was liver tumor tissue from sampling region 4. As to subset: tumor region T4, right-lateral pole. The receptors stem from a man aged 35 to 55 with primary liver carcinoma and hepatitis B virus infection.

Details on this clonotype: This may come from a read error, since a much larger clone is one base off. The V call is TRBV5-1, the J call TRBJ2-7; D uncertain. The CDR3 is 13 residues long. Germline V CDR1 and CDR2: SGHRS, YFSETQ. CDR3 coding DNA: TGCGCCAGCAGCTCCTCTAGGTCCTACGAGCAGTGCTTC. This sequence encodes CASSSSRSYEQCF.

Turning to this clonotype: Possible read error: a much larger clone is one base away. CDR3 protein: CIVEDMETQYF. The CDR3 DNA is TGCATCGTTGAAGATATGGAGACCCAGTACTTC. This chain joins TRBV29-1 and TRBJ2-5; D is unresolved. The CDR3 spans 11 residues. The germline V gene encodes CDR1 SQVTM and CDR2 ANQGSEA.

Note on this clonotype: One junction end does not reproduce the germline sequence, and a read error may be involved. This sequence joins TRBV11-1 and TRBJ2-3; D not certain. Germline values: CDR1 SGHAT, CDR2 FQDESV (reference sequence). This CDR3 region has 13 residues. For the CDR3, the DNA is TGTGCAAGCAGCCTTATTGGTACAGATAGGCAGTATTTT. Translating gives CASSLIGTDRQYF. Drawing the rest from reference TRBV11-1 and TRBJ2-3, the complete variable domain is EAEVAQSPRYKITEKSQAVAFWCDPISGHATLYWYRQILGQGPELLVQFQDESVVDDSQLPKDRFSAERLKGVDSTLKIQPAELGDSAMYLCASSLIGTDRQYFGPGTRLTVL.

About this clonotype: A much bigger clone sits one base away, suggesting this may be a read error. Since the CDR3 does not end with the conserved phenylalanine or tryptophan, this likely comes from a read error. The chain couples TRBV4-3 to TRBJ2-2, with D maybe TRBD2 (5 bases). Germline CDR1 LGHNA, CDR2 YSLEER. The CDR3 contains 16 residues. CDR3 loop: CASNQNPGGNPGELFS. As DNA, the CDR3 is TGCGCCAGCAACCAAAACCCAGGAGGAAACCCCGGGGAGCTGTTTTCT.

As regards this clonotype: One junction end disagrees with the germline gene, perhaps due to a read error. J is TRBJ2-3 and V is TRBV29-1; 7 bases align to TRBD1. Germline assignment: CDR1 SQVTM and CDR2 ANQGSEA. The CDR3 loop spans 12 amino acids. The CDR3: CSVGGKGATQYF. CDR3 in DNA: TGCAGTGTTGGTGGCAAGGGGGCCACGCAGTATTTT.

The J gene is TRBJ2-7, the V gene TRBV6-1, with D maybe TRBD2 (6 bases). Germline V lookup: CDR1 MNHNS, CDR2 SASEGT. The CDR3 is made up of 17 amino acids. V was pared by 7 bases and J by 2 bases, with 24 bases between. The CDR3 loop reads CASKRQPGSSEPYEQYF. The CDR3, as DNA: TGTGCCAGCAAAAGACAGCCCGGGTCTAGCGAACCCTACGAGCAGTACTTC.

On this clonotype: This CDR3 is missing its conserved last phenylalanine or tryptophan, likely due to a read error. The gene calls are TRBV5-1 and TRBJ2-1; D possibly corresponds to TRBD2 (6 bases). V lost 3 bases, J lost 5 bases, and 15 bases lay in between. There are 15 residues in the CDR3. CDR1 SGHRS and CDR2 YFSETQ come from the germline V gene. The CDR3 DNA follows: TGCGCCAGCAGCTGGAGTAGCGGCAGAGACAATGAGCAGTTCTCC. Translated: CASSWSSGRDNEQFS.

The sample holds many counts of this clonotype. This rearrangement joins TRBV12-3 or TRBV12-4 to TRBJ1-2, with a weak D call TRBD1 (6 bases). This CDR3 comprises 14 residues. V dropped 7 bases and J dropped 6 bases, with 18 bases sitting between them. This CDR3 is CASNIGGRQDGYTF. The CDR3 nucleotides read TGTGCCAGCAACATAGGGGGGCGCCAGGATGGCTACACCTTC.

Concerning this clonotype: One end of the junction does not line up with germline, which may come from a read error. J is TRBJ1-2 and V is TRBV6-5; D remains unclear. The CDR3 is 17 amino acids. CDR1 is MNHEY, CDR2 SVGAGI, per germline. The CDR3 protein is CVSSFQARGGNNYGYTF. DNA of the CDR3: TGTGTCAGCAGTTTCCAAGCTAGAGGAGGCAATAACTATGGCTACACCTTC.

This clonotype was found a few times. A much more abundant neighbour one base away suggests this may be a read error. The V call is TRBV7-8, the J call TRBJ1-6; no clear D. The CDR3 consists of 16 residues. Per the germline V gene, CDR1 is SGHVS and CDR2 is FQNEAQ. CDR3 DNA: TGTGCCAGCAGCTTATTCCCCTTCCGGGTCAATTCACTCCTCCACTTT. Translating it yields CASSLFPFRVNSLLHF.

As regards this clonotype: A read error may explain this, as a much larger clone is one base away. This sequence joins TRBV5-1 and TRBJ2-1; D not resolved. The CDR3 extends over 15 amino acids. Germline V gives CDR1 SGHRS, CDR2 YFSETQ. The CDR3 loop is CASSLVVISDNEQCF. CDR3 in DNA: TGCGCCAGCAGCTTGGTAGTGATTAGTGACAATGAGCAGTGCTTC.

The chain recombines TRBV11-2 with TRBJ2-7; 9 bases agree with TRBD1. CDR3 size: 14 residues. The V gene end was trimmed by 7 bases and the J gene end by 4 bases; junction bases not matched to a gene: 8. CDR1 and CDR2 from the germline V gene are SGHAT and FQNNGV. CDR3 region: CASKSEQGAYEQYF. The CDR3 bases are TGTGCCAGCAAGTCCGAACAGGGGGCTTACGAGCAGTACTTC. Together with reference TRBV11-2 and TRBJ2-7, the CDR3 gives the full variable domain: EAGVAQSPRYKIIEKRQSVAFWCNPISGHATLYWYQQILGQGPKLLIQFQNNGVVDDSQLPKDRFSAERLKGVDSTLKIQPAKLEDSAVYLCASKSEQGAYEQYFGPGTRLTVT.

A remark on this clonotype: Relative to the germline gene, one junction end is altered; a read error may explain this. The chain is built from TRBV11-2 and TRBJ2-3; 10 nucleotides agree with TRBD2. The CDR3 is 18 residues long. Looked up from germline, CDR1 is SGHAT and CDR2 is FQNNGV. CDR3 amino acids: CASNLGVTSGTSTDMQYF. CDR3 coding DNA: TGTGCCAGCAACTTGGGGGTCACTAGCGGGACTAGCACAGATATGCAGTATTTT.

Turning to this clonotype: The junction departs from germline at one end; a sequencing error may be responsible. This chain links TRBV14 with TRBJ2-7; 7 bases agree with TRBD2. The CDR3 contains 19 residues. Per germline, CDR1 SGHDN and CDR2 FVKESK. CDR3 in amino acids: CDSSQGRTRSQPYSYEQYF. The CDR3 DNA reads TGTGACAGCAGCCAAGGGCGGACTAGGAGTCAACCATACTCTTACGAGCAATACTTC.

This clonotype was observed many times. This chain joins TRBV5-1 and TRBJ1-1, with 8 bases aligning to TRBD1. With V trimmed by 3 bases and J by 4 bases, 8 bases remained unmatched. CDR3 length: 15 amino acids. CDR1 is SGHRS and CDR2 is YFSETQ in the germline V gene. The CDR3 DNA is TGCGCCAGCAGCTCGGGACAGGTTGGGTCCACTGAAGCTTTCTTT. Amino acids: CASSSGQVGSTEAFF.

This clonotype appeared once. The chain carries TRBV4-2 and TRBJ2-5; 13 bases map to TRBD2. The CDR3 spans 16 residues. CDR1 is LGHNA, CDR2 YNFKEQ, per germline. The CDR3 sequence is CINSQGLAGTQETQYF. In nucleotides, the CDR3 is TGTATCAACAGCCAGGGACTAGCGGGGACCCAAGAGACCCAGTACTTC.

On this clonotype: An end of the junction does not agree with germline; a read error may underlie this. The chain combines TRBV11-2 with TRBJ2-2, with D perhaps TRBD2 (5 bases). Germline assignment: CDR1 SGHAT and CDR2 FQNNGV. This CDR3 region has 16 residues. Here the CDR3 DNA reads TGTGCCAGCAGTTCTCATCCCGGGGTTTTTACCGGAGAGCTGTTTTTT. It translates to CASSSHPGVFTGELFF.